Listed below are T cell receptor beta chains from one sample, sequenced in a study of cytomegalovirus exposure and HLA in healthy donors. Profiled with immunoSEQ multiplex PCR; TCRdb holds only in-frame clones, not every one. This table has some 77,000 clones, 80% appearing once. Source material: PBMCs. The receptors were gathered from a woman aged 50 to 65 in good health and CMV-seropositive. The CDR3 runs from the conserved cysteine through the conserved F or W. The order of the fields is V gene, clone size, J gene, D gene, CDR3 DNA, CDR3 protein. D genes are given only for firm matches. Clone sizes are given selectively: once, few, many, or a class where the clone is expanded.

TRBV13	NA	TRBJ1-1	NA	TGTGCCAGCACGCTTAACTTGAACACTGAAGCTTTCTTT	CASTLNLNTEAFF
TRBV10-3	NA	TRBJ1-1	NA	TGTGCCATCAGAACATCCCCCGTCCGGAACACTGAAGCTTTCTTT	CAIRTSPVRNTEAFF
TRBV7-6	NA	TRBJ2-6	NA	TGTGCCAGCAGCTTAGTTCCAGTCGCCTCCTCTGGGGCCAACGTCCTGACTTTC	CASSLVPVASSGANVLTF
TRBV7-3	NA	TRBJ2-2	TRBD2	TGTGCCAGCAGCTTAAACGGAGGACTAGCGGGGAACGGGGAGCTGTTTTTT	CASSLNGGLAGNGELFF
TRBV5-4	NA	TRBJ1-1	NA	TGTGCCAGCACCCGGACGGGGGTGGCTGAAGCTTTCTTT	CASTRTGVAEAFF
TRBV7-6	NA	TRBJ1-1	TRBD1	TGTGCCAGCAGCGGGGCGACAGGGAGTGGGGGAGCTTTCTTT	CASSGATGSGGAFF
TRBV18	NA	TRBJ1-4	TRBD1	TGTGCCAGCTCATCCGAGGGGGCAGCTAATGAAAAACTGTTTTTT	CASSSEGAANEKLFF
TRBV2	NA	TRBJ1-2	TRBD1	TGTGCCAGGGTTACAGGGGGCTTTGGCTACACCTTC	CARVTGGFGYTF
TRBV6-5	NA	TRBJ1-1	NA	TGTGCCAGCAGACCGCAGGGCGGCACTGAAGCTTTCTTT	CASRPQGGTEAFF
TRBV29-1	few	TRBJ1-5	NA	TGCAGCGTTGAAATAGGGGTGAATCAGCCCCAGCATTTT	CSVEIGVNQPQHF
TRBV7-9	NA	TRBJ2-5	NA	TGTGCCAGCAGCTTACGTCGAGAGACCCAGTACTTC	CASSLRRETQYF
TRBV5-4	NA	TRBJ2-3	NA	TGTGCCAGCAGCTTGGCCGGGGGGCTCGCAGATACGCAGTATTTT	CASSLAGGLADTQYF
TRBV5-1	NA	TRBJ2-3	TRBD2	TGCGCCAGCAGCTTGGGGGGCGGGGGGCTGGGCACAGATACGCAGTATTTT	CASSLGGGGLGTDTQYF
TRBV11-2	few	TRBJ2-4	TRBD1	TGTGCCAGCAGCTTAGACGACGGGACAGGGGAAAACATTCAGTACTTC	CASSLDDGTGENIQYF
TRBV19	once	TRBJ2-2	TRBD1	TGTGCCAGTAGCGACAGGGGATCGGTCGGGGAGCTGTTTTTT	CASSDRGSVGELFF
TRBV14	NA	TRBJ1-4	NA	TGTGCCAGCAGCCTAAGGACGGGATCAACTAATGAAAAACTGTTTTTT	CASSLRTGSTNEKLFF